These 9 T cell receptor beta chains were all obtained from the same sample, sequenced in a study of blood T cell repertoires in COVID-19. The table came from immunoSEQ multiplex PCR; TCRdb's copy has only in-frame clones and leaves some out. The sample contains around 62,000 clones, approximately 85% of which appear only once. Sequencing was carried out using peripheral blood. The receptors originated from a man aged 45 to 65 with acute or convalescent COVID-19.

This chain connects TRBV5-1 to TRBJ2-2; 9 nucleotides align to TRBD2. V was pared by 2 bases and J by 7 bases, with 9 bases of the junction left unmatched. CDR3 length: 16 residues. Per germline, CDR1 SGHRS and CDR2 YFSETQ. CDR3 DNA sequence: TGCGCCAGCAGCTTTTCGGCGGGGGGGCGCGACGGGGAGCTGTTTTTT. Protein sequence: CASSFSAGGRDGELFF.

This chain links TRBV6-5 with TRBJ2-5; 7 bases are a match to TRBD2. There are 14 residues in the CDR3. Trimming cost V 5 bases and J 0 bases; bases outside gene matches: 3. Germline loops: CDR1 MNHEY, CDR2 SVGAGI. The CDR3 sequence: CASSTGGYQETQYF. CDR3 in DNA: TGTGCCAGCAGTACCGGGGGGTACCAAGAGACCCAGTACTTC.

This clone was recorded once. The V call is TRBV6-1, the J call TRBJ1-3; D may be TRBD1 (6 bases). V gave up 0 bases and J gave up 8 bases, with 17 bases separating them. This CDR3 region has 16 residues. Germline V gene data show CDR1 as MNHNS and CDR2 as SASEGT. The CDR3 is CASSEAGMGAGYTIYF. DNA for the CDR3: TGTGCCAGCAGTGAAGCGGGGATGGGGGCAGGATACACCATATATTTT.

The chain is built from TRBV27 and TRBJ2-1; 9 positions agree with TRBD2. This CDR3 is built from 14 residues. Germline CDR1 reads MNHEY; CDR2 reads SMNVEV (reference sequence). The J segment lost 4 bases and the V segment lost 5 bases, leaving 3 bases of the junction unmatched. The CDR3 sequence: CASSSGGLYNEQFF. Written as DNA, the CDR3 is TGTGCCAGCAGTAGCGGGGGGTTGTACAATGAGCAGTTCTTC.

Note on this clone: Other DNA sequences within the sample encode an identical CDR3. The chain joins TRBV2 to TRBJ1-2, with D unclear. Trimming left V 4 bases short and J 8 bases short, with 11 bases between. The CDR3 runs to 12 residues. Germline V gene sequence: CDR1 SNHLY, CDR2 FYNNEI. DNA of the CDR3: TGTGCCAGCAGTGGGAGGGCTGGGGGCTACACCTTC. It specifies CASSGRAGGYTF.

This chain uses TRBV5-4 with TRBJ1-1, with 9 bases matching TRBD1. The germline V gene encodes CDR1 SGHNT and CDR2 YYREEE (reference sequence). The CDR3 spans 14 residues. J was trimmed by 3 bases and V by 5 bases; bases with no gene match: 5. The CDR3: CASSYRDRDTEAFF. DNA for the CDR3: TGTGCCAGCAGTTACCGGGACAGGGACACTGAAGCTTTCTTT. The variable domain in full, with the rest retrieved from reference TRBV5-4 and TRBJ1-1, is ETGVTQSPTHLIKTRGQQVTLRCSSQSGHNTVSWYQQALGQGPQFIFQYYREEENGRGNFPPRFSGLQFPNYSSELNVNALELDDSALYLCASSYRDRDTEAFFGQGTRLTVV.

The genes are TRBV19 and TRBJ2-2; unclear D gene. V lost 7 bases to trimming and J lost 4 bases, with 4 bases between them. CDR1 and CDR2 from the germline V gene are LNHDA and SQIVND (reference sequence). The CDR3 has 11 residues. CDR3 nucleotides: TGTGCCAGTACGAGCACCGGGGAGCTGTTTTTT. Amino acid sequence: CASTSTGELFF.

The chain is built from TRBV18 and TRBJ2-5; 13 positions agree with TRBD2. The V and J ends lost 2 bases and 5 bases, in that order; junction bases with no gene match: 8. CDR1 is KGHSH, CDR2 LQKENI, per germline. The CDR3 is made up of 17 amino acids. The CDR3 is CASSPITSGGVKETQYF. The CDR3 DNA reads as TGTGCCAGCTCACCAATTACTAGCGGGGGGGTCAAGGAGACCCAGTACTTC.

The CDR3 reads CASNLQGRNSPLHF. The CDR3 DNA sequence: TGTGCCAGCAATCTACAGGGGAGGAATTCACCCCTCCACTTT. The chain joins TRBV2 to TRBJ1-6, with 7 bases that match TRBD1. Germline CDR1 is SNHLY and CDR2 is FYNNEI. This CDR3 region has 14 residues. J lost 7 bases, V lost 7 bases, and 7 bases had no gene match.